The 19 T cell receptor beta chains below all came from one sample that was sequenced in a study of PD-1 blockade in classical Hodgkin lymphoma. With no exception, relapse followed autologous stem cell transplantation in all patients, and brentuximab vedotin exposure varied. The protocol was immunoSEQ multiplex PCR, while the TCRdb copy is restricted to in-frame clones and leaves out a portion. The data contain 50,000 to 65,000 clones, approximately 90% of them singletons. Specimen: peripheral blood mononuclear cells (PBMCs), collected before the second cycle of nivolumab. These receptors were obtained from a human donor with classical Hodgkin lymphoma.

The chain recombines TRBV27 with TRBJ2-7; D is possibly TRBD2 (6 bases). The CDR3 is 19 residues long. Germline values: CDR1 MNHEY, CDR2 SMNVEV (reference sequence). V lost 6 bases and J 5 bases, leaving 32 bases between the germline ends. The DNA of the CDR3 is TGTGCCAGCAGCCGCACCCAGCGGGTGATCGGGGGAGGTGCTCACGAGCAGTACTTC. Residues: CASSRTQRVIGGGAHEQYF.

The chain links TRBV18 to TRBJ2-1; D perhaps matches TRBD2 (7 bases). Germline values: CDR1 KGHSH, CDR2 LQKENI. The ends were cut back, 2 bases at V and 7 bases at J, with 21 bases in the middle. The CDR3 has 17 residues. In nucleotides, the CDR3 is TGTGCCAGCTCACCATCGTCTAGCGGCCGGAGGGGGAATGAGCAGTTCTTC. Protein: CASSPSSSGRRGNEQFF.

The V call is TRBV5-1, the J call TRBJ2-1, with TRBD2 matching 14 bases. After removal of 6 bases from V and 0 bases from J, the junction contained 8 bases not matched to a gene. CDR1 and CDR2 from the germline V gene are SGHRS and YFSETQ. This CDR3 has 18 residues. The CDR3 loop reads CASIPWTSGGNSYNEQFF. CDR3 sequence (DNA): TGCGCCAGCATCCCTTGGACTAGCGGGGGGAACTCCTACAATGAGCAGTTCTTC.

With respect to this clone: Other DNA sequences of this sample code for an identical CDR3. The chain carries TRBV18 and TRBJ1-1; D gene uncertain. Trimming stripped 3 bases from V and 4 bases from J, with 15 bases between. Germline CDR1 reads KGHSH; CDR2 reads LQKENI. The CDR3 extends over 15 amino acids. The CDR3 here is CASSPLDPRGTEAFF. The CDR3 DNA is TGTGCCAGCTCACCTCTGGACCCCCGAGGCACTGAAGCTTTCTTT.

This chain joins TRBV19 and TRBJ1-4; 9 nucleotides align to TRBD1. J gave up 5 bases and V 10 bases, and 5 bases lay outside the gene matches. The V gene's germline CDR1 is LNHDA and CDR2 SQIVND (reference sequence). CDR3 length equals 13 residues. CDR3 in DNA: TGTGCCACCGAGGGACAGGGAAATGAAAAACTGTTTTTT. Residues: CATEGQGNEKLFF.

V and J are TRBV7-8 and TRBJ2-1; TRBD2 might be the D (5 bases). Germline-derived CDR1 and CDR2 are SGHVS and FQNEAQ. This CDR3 contains 13 residues. Trimming cost V 5 bases and J 16 bases, with 21 bases left between them. The CDR3 DNA reads TGTGCCAGCAGCCCCTTGGTCGGACTTTCGGGATTCTTC. Its protein is CASSPLVGLSGFF. The variable domain in full, with the rest retrieved from reference TRBV7-8 and TRBJ2-1, is GAGVSQSPRYKVAKRGQDVALRCDPISGHVSLFWYQQALGQGPEFLTYFQNEAQLDKSGLPSDRFFAERPEGSVSTLKIQRTQQEDSAVYLCASSPLVGLSGFFGPGTRLTVL.

The chain has TRBV10-1 and TRBJ2-4, with 8 bases fitting TRBD2. CDR1 and CDR2 from the germline V gene are WNHNN and SYGVQD (reference sequence). V lost 2 bases, J lost 0 bases, and 15 bases stayed unmatched. The CDR3 has 20 residues. The CDR3 DNA reads as TGCGCCAGCAGTGAGAAAGTAGCGGGGAGACATCGACTAGCCAAAAACATTCAGTACTTC. As protein: CASSEKVAGRHRLAKNIQYF.

The chain uses TRBV6-5 and TRBJ2-7; D unresolved. Deletions cut 2 bases from V and 2 bases from J, with 13 bases between. The germline V gene encodes CDR1 MNHEY and CDR2 SVGAGI. This CDR3 is 15 amino acids long. For the CDR3, the DNA is TGTGCCAGCAGTTACCTGTACGGAGTGCCCTACGAGCAGTACTTC. Translated: CASSYLYGVPYEQYF.

V gene TRBV7-3 combines with J gene TRBJ2-4, with 8 bases lining up with TRBD2. The CDR3 spans 20 residues. J gave up 1 base and V 5 bases, and 19 bases lay outside the gene matches. Germline CDR1 SGHTA, CDR2 FQGTGA. The CDR3 region has the DNA TGTGCCAGCAGCATCTACCCCCGGGGGGGAAATAATTCGGCCAAAAACATTCAGTACTTC. Amino acids: CASSIYPRGGNNSAKNIQYF.

J is TRBJ1-4 and V is TRBV9; D not resolved. The germline CDR1 and CDR2 sequences are SGDLS and YYNGEE. This CDR3 comprises 12 residues. V was cut by 0 bases and J by 8 bases, with 5 bases left in between. CDR3 in amino acids: CASSVAGEKLFF. In nucleotides, the CDR3 is TGTGCCAGCAGCGTAGCGGGGGAAAAACTGTTTTTT. The full variable domain, completed using reference TRBV9 and TRBJ1-4, is DSGVTQTPKHLITATGQRVTLRCSPRSGDLSVYWYQQSLDQGLQFLIQYYNGEERAKGNILERFSAQQFPDLHSELNLSSLELGDSALYFCASSVAGEKLFFGSGTQLSVL.

The chain has TRBV28 and TRBJ1-5; 7 bases fit TRBD1. The CDR3 has 15 residues. Per the germline V gene, CDR1 is MDHEN and CDR2 is SYDVKM. V lost 9 bases, J lost 0 bases, and 8 bases stayed unmatched. This CDR3 is CASGYDRDSNQPQHF. The CDR3 coding sequence is TGTGCCAGTGGATACGACAGGGATAGCAATCAGCCCCAGCATTTT.

As DNA, the CDR3 is TGTGCCAGTAGTCTCCGGGACTTAAATGAAAAACTGTTTTTT. Translating gives CASSLRDLNEKLFF. V and J are TRBV19 and TRBJ1-4, with D perhaps matching TRBD1 (5 bases). There are 14 residues in the CDR3. V was clipped by 5 bases and J by 5 bases, with 12 bases between them. Germline lookup yields CDR1 LNHDA and CDR2 SQIVND (reference sequence).

V gene TRBV10-3 combines with J gene TRBJ1-4; D perhaps matches TRBD1 (5 bases). V lost 2 bases and J 4 bases, leaving 8 bases between the germline ends. CDR1 and CDR2 from the germline V gene are ENHRY and SYGVKD. The CDR3 consists of 14 residues. CDR3 sequence: CAISEGGYNEKLFF. CDR3 nucleotide sequence: TGTGCCATCAGTGAGGGGGGTTATAATGAAAAACTGTTTTTT.

To note about this clone: Distinct nucleotide sequences in the sample also encode this CDR3. This chain joins TRBV27 and TRBJ2-3; D not resolved. CDR1 and CDR2 from the germline V gene are MNHEY and SMNVEV (reference sequence). The CDR3 spans 11 residues. Trimming shortened V by 6 bases and J by 2 bases, and 3 bases separated the two germline ends. The CDR3 is CASRFTDTQYF. The CDR3, as DNA: TGTGCCAGCAGATTCACAGATACGCAGTATTTT.

This clone came up once. Here the CDR3 DNA reads TGTGCCACCGGGGACAGTAGACAGCCCCAGCATTTT. Its protein is CATGDSRQPQHF. The J gene is TRBJ1-5, the V gene TRBV10-3; 7 nucleotides line up with TRBD1. V lost 10 bases to trimming and J lost 7 bases; unmatched junction nucleotides: 7. The CDR3 is made up of 12 amino acids. Per the germline V gene, CDR1 is ENHRY and CDR2 is SYGVKD.

The rearrangement links TRBV4-1 to TRBJ1-2, with D possibly matching TRBD1 (6 bases). Germline CDR1 MGHRA, CDR2 YSYEKL. The CDR3 is made up of 15 amino acids. V lost 0 bases, J lost 4 bases, and 12 bases lay in between. The CDR3 DNA sequence: TGCGCCAGCAGCCAAGAAGAGGGACAAATCTATGGCTACACCTTC. The encoded protein is CASSQEEGQIYGYTF.

This chain joins TRBV6-6 and TRBJ2-7; 9 bases match TRBD2. The CDR3 is made up of 15 amino acids. V trimming: 6 bases; J trimming: 2 bases; junction bases outside the gene matches: 8. CDR1 is MNHNY, CDR2 SVGAGI, per germline (reference sequence). The CDR3 coding sequence is TGTGCCAGCAGGCCAGCGGGAGGTTCCCCCTACGAGCAGTACTTC. The encoded protein is CASRPAGGSPYEQYF.

J is TRBJ2-1 and V is TRBV9; D is undetermined. Germline V CDR1 and CDR2: SGDLS, YYNGEE. The CDR3 runs to 16 residues. The ends were cut back, 4 bases at V and 1 base at J, with 15 bases in the middle. As DNA, the CDR3 is TGTGCCAGCAGCCCTTGGGCTGTCCTTTCCTACAATGAGCAGTTCTTC. This sequence encodes CASSPWAVLSYNEQFF.

This chain joins TRBV6-6 and TRBJ2-1; 9 nucleotides line up with TRBD2. V gave up 6 bases and J gave up 8 bases; unmatched junction bases: 14. The CDR3 totals 16 residues. Germline V gene lookup returns CDR1 MNHNY and CDR2 SVGAGI (reference sequence). CDR3 loop: CASSQLSGSPTYEQFF. The CDR3 nucleotides read TGTGCCAGCAGCCAACTTAGCGGGAGCCCAACGTATGAGCAGTTCTTC.